Included here is one T cell receptor beta chain sequence, with context. What it binds is unknown. This sample was taken from a study of regulatory T cells in long-lasting Graves disease. Specified time point: newly diagnosed GD, antithyroid drugs for less than 3 months. PBMC-extracted RNA yielded the TCR library. The EDTA tubes were filled with around 8.1 milliliters of drawn peripheral blood. Whole-study results and caveats: Persistent cases of Graves' showed reduced TCR diversity relative to newly diagnosed patients.

Building of the TCR beta libraries involved iRepertoire HTBI primers and Arm-PCR of CDR3 regions. TCRdb re-analysed the multiplex PCR reads in MiXCR, keeping a single row per CDR3 protein. The repertoire includes about 330,000 distinct CDR3 sequences, 15% to 20% of them detected once, and roughly a fifth sits in the top ten. In germline, CDR1 is LNHDA, CDR2 SQIVND (reference sequence). This CDR3 is 15 amino acids long. V was pared by 3 bases and J by 1 base, with 12 bases between. These data were likewise used in another study, on T cells in Graves' hyperthyroidism and ophthalmopathy. That study reports: Aged 18 to 65, the patients had hyperthyroidism that was newly diagnosed and had lasted under 2 months. Uncontrolled infection, other autoimmune disease, pregnancy and lactation each barred patients from inclusion.

The receptor's source is a woman under 30 with Graves disease. This sequence joins TRBV19 and TRBJ2-5; D gene uncertain. Sample: peripheral blood mononuclear cells (PBMCs), taken at new diagnosis, from a patient treated with antithyroid drugs. CDR3 in amino acids: CASSIQLRSQETQYF. Here the CDR3 DNA reads TGTGCCAGTAGTATTCAACTCCGATCCCAAGAGACCCAGTACTTC.